Listed below are T cell receptor beta chains from one sample, sequenced in a study of Graves' ophthalmopathy and Graves' hyperthyroidism. TCRdb reprocessed the multiplex PCR reads with MiXCR, giving one entry per CDR3 protein. Of about 380,000 distinct CDR3 sequences listed, 15% are singletons. Material: peripheral blood. The receptors here all came from a woman younger than 30 with stable Graves' hyperthyroidism. Each CDR3 is given with its conserved first and last residue. The order of the fields is V gene, CDR3 length, J gene, D gene, clone size, CDR3 DNA, CDR3 protein. The D gene is left open where the match is weak. Clone size is shown for a subset of rows, as once, few, many or a class of expanded clone.

V: TRBV20-1; length: 15; J: TRBJ1-5; D: TRBD1; size: .; DNA: TGCAGTGCCTTTACCGCCGGGACAGTAAATCAGCCCCAGCATTTT; CDR3: CSAFTAGTVNQPQHF
V: TRBV2; length: 15; J: TRBJ1-5; D: TRBD1; size: few; DNA: TGTGCCAGCAGTGGGGGGACAGAGGGGAGTCAGCCCCAGCATTTT; CDR3: CASSGGTEGSQPQHF
V: TRBV6-1; length: 14; J: TRBJ1-2; D: .; size: many; DNA: TGTGCCAGCACCGAACGGGCAGTTAACTATGGCTACACCTTC; CDR3: CASTERAVNYGYTF
V: TRBV29-1; length: 15; J: TRBJ1-3; D: .; size: many; DNA: TGCAGCGTTGAAGATCCGGGAGTACCTGGAAACACCATATATTTT; CDR3: CSVEDPGVPGNTIYF
V: TRBV2; length: 16; J: TRBJ2-7; D: .; size: many; DNA: TGTGCCAGCAGTGAACATTCGTACCGGGGCGCGGGGGAGCAGTACTTC; CDR3: CASSEHSYRGAGEQYF
V: TRBV7-2; length: 15; J: TRBJ2-4; D: .; size: many; DNA: TGTGCCAGCAGCCCAGAGGGACTGGGGCTGAACATTAAGTACTTC; CDR3: CASSPEGLGLNIKYF
V: TRBV9; length: 15; J: TRBJ1-5; D: .; size: .; DNA: TGTGCCAGCAGCGCGGGGGGTAATAGCAATCAGCCCCAGCATTTT; CDR3: CASSAGGNSNQPQHF
V: TRBV10-3; length: 12; J: TRBJ2-7; D: .; size: .; DNA: TGTGCCACGTCTCGGGACACTGGCGAGCAGTACTTC; CDR3: CATSRDTGEQYF
V: TRBV24-1; length: 14; J: TRBJ2-4; D: .; size: .; DNA: TGTGCCACCAGTGAAGGGGGACCCAAAAACATTCAGTACTTC; CDR3: CATSEGGPKNIQYF
V: TRBV12-3/TRBV12-4; length: 13; J: TRBJ2-7; D: TRBD2; size: .; DNA: TGTGCCAGCAGTTCAGCGGGGTCCTACGATCAGTACTTC; CDR3: CASSSAGSYDQYF
V: TRBV12-3/TRBV12-4; length: 15; J: TRBJ2-2; D: TRBD2; size: many; DNA: TGTGCCAGCAGTTTACGCGGGGGGGCCGCCGGGGAGCTGTTTTTT; CDR3: CASSLRGGAAGELFF
V: TRBV6-2/TRBV6-3; length: 14; J: TRBJ1-1; D: .; size: .; DNA: TGTGCCAGCAGCGTCACTGGGGGAAGGGCTGAAGCTTTCTTT; CDR3: CASSVTGGRAEAFF
V: TRBV6-1; length: 15; J: TRBJ1-5; D: .; size: many; DNA: TGTGCCAGCAGTGAATTCTCTCTGGGCAATCAGCCCCAGCATTTT; CDR3: CASSEFSLGNQPQHF
V: TRBV6-4; length: 15; J: TRBJ1-2; D: TRBD1; size: .; DNA: TGTGCCAGCAGCGATCGAACAGGGGGCGGTTATGGCTACACCTTC; CDR3: CASSDRTGGGYGYTF
V: TRBV20-1; length: 15; J: TRBJ1-5; D: .; size: many; DNA: TGCAGTGCTAGACGTTCCGGGGATAGCAATCAGCCCCAGCATTTT; CDR3: CSARRSGDSNQPQHF
V: TRBV7-2; length: 16; J: TRBJ2-5; D: .; size: few; DNA: TGTGCCAGCAGCCCTTACAACCCCGGGATGGCAGAGACCCAGTACTTC; CDR3: CASSPYNPGMAETQYF
V: TRBV19; length: 16; J: TRBJ1-2; D: TRBD1; size: many; DNA: TGTGCCAGCCTCCCCGTAGGGGACAGAGTATCTTATGGCTACACCTTC; CDR3: CASLPVGDRVSYGYTF
V: TRBV4-2; length: 17; J: TRBJ2-6; D: .; size: few; DNA: TGTGCCAGCAGAACCGCCGGGACACCTTCTGGGGCCAACGTCCTGACTTTC; CDR3: CASRTAGTPSGANVLTF
V: TRBV5-1; length: 14; J: TRBJ2-5; D: .; size: many; DNA: TGCGCCAGCAGCACTAGGGACTCAAGAGAGACCCAGTACTTC; CDR3: CASSTRDSRETQYF
V: TRBV6-5; length: 13; J: TRBJ2-2; D: .; size: many; DNA: TGTGCCAGCAGTCGCAGGGGATCCGGGGAGCTGTTTTTT; CDR3: CASSRRGSGELFF
V: TRBV7-2; length: 16; J: TRBJ1-1; D: .; size: many; DNA: TGTGCCAGCAGCCTCGTACGCTACACAGTGAACACTGAAGCTTTCTTT; CDR3: CASSLVRYTVNTEAFF
V: TRBV5-1; length: 16; J: TRBJ2-3; D: TRBD2; size: .; DNA: TGCGCCAGCAGCAAGAGCGGGGGGTCCCGGTTCAATACGCAGTATTTT; CDR3: CASSKSGGSRFNTQYF
V: TRBV12-3/TRBV12-4; length: 16; J: TRBJ2-4; D: TRBD2; size: many; DNA: TGTGCCAGCAGCCTGACTAGCGGGGGGGCCAAAAACATTCAGTACTTC; CDR3: CASSLTSGGAKNIQYF
V: TRBV12-3/TRBV12-4; length: 15; J: TRBJ1-1; D: .; size: many; DNA: TGTGCCAGCAGTTTAGCGACCGGAAAGAACACTGAAGCTTTCTTT; CDR3: CASSLATGKNTEAFF
V: TRBV6-5; length: 15; J: TRBJ2-5; D: TRBD1; size: many; DNA: TGTGCCAGCAGTTACGCCGGGACAGACAAAGAGACCCAGTACTTC; CDR3: CASSYAGTDKETQYF
V: TRBV7-8; length: 16; J: TRBJ2-5; D: .; size: many; DNA: TGTGCCAGCAGCTTAGAGCTGGATCGGCCCTGGGAGACCCAGTACTTC; CDR3: CASSLELDRPWETQYF
V: TRBV7-2; length: 13; J: TRBJ2-2; D: .; size: .; DNA: TGTGCCAGCAGCTCCTCCCACACCGGGGAGCTGTTTTTT; CDR3: CASSSSHTGELFF
V: TRBV5-1; length: 15; J: TRBJ2-5; D: .; size: .; DNA: TGCGCCAGCAGCTACGACAGGGAGGGTAGAGAGACCCAGTACTTC; CDR3: CASSYDREGRETQYF
V: TRBV6-2/TRBV6-3; length: 17; J: TRBJ2-7; D: TRBD1; size: many; DNA: TGTGCCAGCAGTTACTGGCCCTCCGGGACAGGCTCGGACGAGCAGTACTTC; CDR3: CASSYWPSGTGSDEQYF
V: TRBV7-2; length: 14; J: TRBJ2-7; D: .; size: many; DNA: TGTGCCAGCAGCCGCCGGGCTATGTGGTACGAGCAGTACTTC; CDR3: CASSRRAMWYEQYF
V: TRBV11-2; length: 14; J: TRBJ1-6; D: .; size: .; DNA: TGTGCCAGCAGCTTAGAATACAGGGATCCACCCCTCCACTTT; CDR3: CASSLEYRDPPLHF
V: TRBV18; length: 11; J: TRBJ1-1; D: TRBD1; size: many; DNA: TGTGCCAGCTCACGGGACAGTGAAGCTTTCTTT; CDR3: CASSRDSEAFF
V: TRBV29-1; length: 12; J: TRBJ2-7; D: .; size: many; DNA: TGCAGCGGGGGGCGGATCTCCTACGAGCAGTACTTC; CDR3: CSGGRISYEQYF